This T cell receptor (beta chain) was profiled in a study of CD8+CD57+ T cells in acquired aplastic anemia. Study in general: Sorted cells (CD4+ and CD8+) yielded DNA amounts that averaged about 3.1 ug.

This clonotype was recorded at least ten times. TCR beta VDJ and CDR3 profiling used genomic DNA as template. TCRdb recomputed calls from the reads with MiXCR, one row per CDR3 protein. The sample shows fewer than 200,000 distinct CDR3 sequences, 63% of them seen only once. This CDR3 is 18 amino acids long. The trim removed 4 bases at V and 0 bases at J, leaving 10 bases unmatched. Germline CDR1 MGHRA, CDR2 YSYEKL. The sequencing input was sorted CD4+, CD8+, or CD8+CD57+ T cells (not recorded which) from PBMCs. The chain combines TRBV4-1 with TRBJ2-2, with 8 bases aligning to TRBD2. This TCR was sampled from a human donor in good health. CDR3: CASSPRAGLVSNTGELFF. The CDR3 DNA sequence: TGCGCCAGCAGCCCCCGGGCGGGACTAGTGTCGAACACCGGGGAGCTGTTTTTT.